This T cell receptor (beta chain) was found in a study of control samples from healthy donors and cancer patients. There are 14 residues in the CDR3. The trim removed 4 bases at V and 6 bases at J, leaving 5 bases unmatched. Germline CDR1 is SGHTA and CDR2 is FQGNSA. TCRdb's copy holds only in-frame clones and misses some; the assay was immunoSEQ multiplex PCR. In the table there are about 69,000 clones, about four fifths of which are singletons. The genes are TRBV7-2 and TRBJ1-4; 7 nucleotides line up with TRBD1. The sample was PBMCs. This TCR was recovered from a woman in her 50s with lung cancer. This chain's CDR3 is CASSSDRADEKLFF. The CDR3 nucleotides read TGTGCCAGCAGCTCCGACAGGGCGGATGAAAAACTGTTTTTT.